This T cell receptor (beta chain) was recovered during a study of CDR3 diversity in severe acne (dated by TCRdb to about 2019). Library method: PCR. Sequencing relied on an Illumina HiSeq 2000. TCRdb handled the public reads itself, with Q25 trimming in fastp and clone calling in MiXCR, and kept productive beta chains. Each CDR3 protein appears once, grouped with its most common genes and DNA. This sample has about 97,000 distinct CDR3 sequences in its table, and 51% of those were observed once. The ten largest clones take up around 12% of the sample. Worth noting for this clonotype: No antigen is known for it. No much larger clone exists at a distance of one base, and base qualities are not known.

The CDR3 runs 14 amino acids, cysteine and phenylalanine included. The entry retains the CDR3 DNA only, 42 bases that are in frame from base 1. The V end gives up 6 bases and the J end 5 bases, leaving 8 bases in the junction not matched to a gene. CDR1 and CDR2 were assigned from the germline V gene (reference sequence) as SEHNR and FQNEAQ. Sequenced input: blood. The TCR was taken from a male donor with acne. The V and J genes are TRBV7-9 and TRBJ2-5, with 8 bases aligning to TRBD1. The CDR3 protein is CASSRPGGAETQYF. At the DNA level, the sequence is TGTGCCAGCAGTCGACCAGGGGGCGCGGAGACCCAGTACTTC.